Listed below are T cell receptor beta chains from one sample, sequenced in a study of regulatory T cells in long-lasting Graves disease. TCRdb redid the calling of the multiplex PCR reads with MiXCR, one entry per CDR3 protein. The table shows around 230,000 distinct CDR3 sequences, with 15% to 20% occurring only once. Sample: peripheral blood mononuclear cells (PBMCs), taken at new diagnosis, from a patient treated with antithyroid drugs. These receptors were obtained from a female donor with Graves disease. CDR3s include the opening cysteine and the closing phenylalanine or tryptophan. A D gene is named only where the DNA matches it firmly. Clone size is not always given. Where it is, it says once, few, many or a class for expanded clones.

CDR3 DNA	CDR3 protein	D gene	V gene	clone size	J gene
TGTGCCAGCAGCACCATGACAGGGGGTGAGCAGTACTTC	CASSTMTGGEQYF	TRBD1	TRBV11-2	many	TRBJ2-7
TGCGCCAGCAGCTTGGGGGGACGCGCCATGGACGAGCAGTACTTC	CASSLGGRAMDEQYF	NA	TRBV5-1	NA	TRBJ2-7
TGTGCCAGCTCACCGAGAGAGGGAAGCTCCAATGAGCAGTTCTTC	CASSPREGSSNEQFF	NA	TRBV18	many	TRBJ2-1
TGTGCCACCAGTGAAAACAGGGCCCGGGGGACCGGGGAGCTGTTTTTT	CATSENRARGTGELFF	NA	TRBV24-1	many	TRBJ2-2
TGTGCCAGCAGTTTCTGGGCGGGAGGGCCCGGGGAGACCCAGTACTTC	CASSFWAGGPGETQYF	TRBD2	TRBV28	many	TRBJ2-5
TGTGCCAGCAGTAGTTACGATCTAGCCAAAAACATTCAGTACTTC	CASSSYDLAKNIQYF	NA	TRBV27	few	TRBJ2-4
TGTGCCAGCAGTGATGGGGAAGATACGCAGTATTTT	CASSDGEDTQYF	NA	TRBV6-4	many	TRBJ2-3
TGTGCCACCAGCAGACTAGCGGAGTTCGCGAACACCGGGGAGCTGTTTTTT	CATSRLAEFANTGELFF	TRBD2	TRBV15	NA	TRBJ2-2
TGTGCCAGCAGTTCCCTCAGCGGCTACACCTTC	CASSSLSGYTF	NA	TRBV28	many	TRBJ1-2
TGTGCCAGCAGTTACTTAGGGAATGAAAAACTGTTTTTT	CASSYLGNEKLFF	NA	TRBV6-5	many	TRBJ1-4
TGTGCCAGCAGCTCCGGGCGGGGGACTGAAGCTTTCTTT	CASSSGRGTEAFF	NA	TRBV7-2	few	TRBJ1-1
TGTGCCACCAGCAAATGGCGGGGATTGCAAGAGACCCAGTACTTC	CATSKWRGLQETQYF	NA	TRBV15	many	TRBJ2-5
TGTGCCAGCAGAACACCGGGACAGGGGAATGAAAAACTGTTTTTT	CASRTPGQGNEKLFF	TRBD1	TRBV28	NA	TRBJ1-4
TGCGCCAGCACACCTTACGAGTTTCAAGAGACCCAGTACTTC	CASTPYEFQETQYF	NA	TRBV5-1	many	TRBJ2-5
TGTGCCAGCAGCTTAGGCTTGGGGCTAGCGGGCTACAATGAGCAGTTCTTC	CASSLGLGLAGYNEQFF	TRBD2	TRBV13	NA	TRBJ2-1
TGCAGTGCTAGGGCTGGGTGGGGTCAGCCCCAGCATTTT	CSARAGWGQPQHF	NA	TRBV20-1	few	TRBJ1-5
TGTGCCAGCAGCTTGGACAGAACTAACTATGGCTACACCTTC	CASSLDRTNYGYTF	NA	TRBV5-4	many	TRBJ1-2
TGTGCCAGCACCCGACAGGTAGCTGAAGCTTTCTTT	CASTRQVAEAFF	NA	TRBV2	many	TRBJ1-1
TGTGCCACCAGCAGAGATGGGACTAGCGGGAGCCCCGGGTACAATGAGCAGTTCTTC	CATSRDGTSGSPGYNEQFF	TRBD2	TRBV15	few	TRBJ2-1
TGTGCCAGCAGCGTAGAACTAGCGGGCACCGGGGAGCTGTTTTTT	CASSVELAGTGELFF	TRBD2	TRBV9	few	TRBJ2-2
TGCGCCAGCAGCTTGGGGGCCGGGACAGGGCCCCAGCATTTT	CASSLGAGTGPQHF	TRBD1	TRBV5-1	few	TRBJ1-5
TGTGCCAGCAGCGACCGGGACAGGAGGGAAGAGACCCAGTACTTC	CASSDRDRREETQYF	TRBD1	TRBV5-5	NA	TRBJ2-5
TGTGCCAGCAGCCAAGATCCGGGCTATGGCTACACCTTC	CASSQDPGYGYTF	NA	TRBV3-1	many	TRBJ1-2
TGTGCCAGCAGTTCTTTCGGAAAGACTGAAGCTTTCTTT	CASSSFGKTEAFF	NA	TRBV27	many	TRBJ1-1
TGTGCCAGCAGTGGAATTTCCTGGGGCGGGGAGCTGTTTTTT	CASSGISWGGELFF	NA	TRBV2	NA	TRBJ2-2
TGCGCCAGCAGCCAAGGGACGGCCAACAATCAGCCCCAGCATTTT	CASSQGTANNQPQHF	NA	TRBV5-1	NA	TRBJ1-5
TGCAGTAGTCTAGCGGGGAACCAAGAGACCCAGTACTTC	CSSLAGNQETQYF	TRBD2	TRBV20-1	many	TRBJ2-5
TGTGCCAGTAGTGGACTACTAGCGGGAGCCCAAGAGACCCAGTACTTC	CASSGLLAGAQETQYF	TRBD2	TRBV19	many	TRBJ2-5
TGTGCCAGCAGCTTTATTAACTACGAGCAGTACTTC	CASSFINYEQYF	NA	TRBV7-9	many	TRBJ2-7
TGTGCCAGCAGGCCTGGTGGGTTCGGTGGCTACACCTTC	CASRPGGFGGYTF	NA	TRBV28	few	TRBJ1-2
TGTGCCAGTAGTATGGGGTGGTATCAGCCCCAGCATTTT	CASSMGWYQPQHF	NA	TRBV19	NA	TRBJ1-5
TGTGCCAGTAGTATAGAGAGGAAAGCTTTCTTT	CASSIERKAFF	NA	TRBV19	many	TRBJ1-1
TGTGCCACCAGTGATTTGACTAGCGGGAGGGAGACCCAGTACTTC	CATSDLTSGRETQYF	TRBD2	TRBV24-1	many	TRBJ2-5
TGTGCCACCAGTGACACCGGGACTGACCTTACCTACGAGCAGTACTTC	CATSDTGTDLTYEQYF	NA	TRBV24-1	many	TRBJ2-7
TGCAGTGCTCCACAGCTATGGTATGGCTACACCTTC	CSAPQLWYGYTF	NA	TRBV20-1	many	TRBJ1-2
TGTGCCAGCAGTCCCGCAGGGTTTGGGCCATACAATGAGCAGTTCTTC	CASSPAGFGPYNEQFF	NA	TRBV6-1	many	TRBJ2-1
TGTGCCAGCAGTTTCGATAGAGGAGATGAGCAGTTCTTC	CASSFDRGDEQFF	NA	TRBV27	many	TRBJ2-1
TGTGCCACCAGTGCTAGCGGATCCACCGGGGAGCTGTTTTTT	CATSASGSTGELFF	TRBD2	TRBV24-1	many	TRBJ2-2
TGTGCCAGCAGCGGTGAGAATTCACCCCTCCACTTT	CASSGENSPLHF	NA	TRBV11-2	many	TRBJ1-6
TGTGCCAGCAGGGGGACAGGAGCTAATGAAAAACTGTTTTTT	CASRGTGANEKLFF	TRBD1	TRBV2	NA	TRBJ1-4
TGTGCCAGCACCCTTGTTGCCGGGACAGGGGGCTCTTCACCGTATAACGTTGAAGCTTTCTTT	CASTLVAGTGGSSPYNVEAFF	TRBD1	TRBV9	few	TRBJ1-1
TGTGCCAGCAGTTTATTAAACCCCCGAGAGACCCAGTACTTC	CASSLLNPRETQYF	NA	TRBV27	many	TRBJ2-5
TGCGCCAGCAGCTTGCGTGGACTAGCGATCCAAGAGACCCAGTACTTC	CASSLRGLAIQETQYF	TRBD2	TRBV5-1	many	TRBJ2-5
TGCAGCGCCGGTAAACAGGGATCCGAGCAGTACTTC	CSAGKQGSEQYF	NA	TRBV29-1	many	TRBJ2-7
TGTGCCAGCAGCCCCCGGACAGAAAACACTGAAGCTTTCTTT	CASSPRTENTEAFF	NA	TRBV27	many	TRBJ1-1
TGTGCCAGCAGCTTAGGTCTCGGGCTAGCGAGCAATGAGCAGTTCTTC	CASSLGLGLASNEQFF	NA	TRBV7-2	many	TRBJ2-1
TGCAGTGCTTATAGCGGAACCACAGATACGCAGTATTTT	CSAYSGTTDTQYF	NA	TRBV20-1	many	TRBJ2-3
TGTGCCAGCAGCTTATCAGGGGGGAACACCATATATTTT	CASSLSGGNTIYF	TRBD1	TRBV7-3	few	TRBJ1-3
TGTGCCAGCAGCTTAGGCTTCGCGGAGAGCTCCTACAATGAGCAGTTCTTC	CASSLGFAESSYNEQFF	NA	TRBV11-3	many	TRBJ2-1
TGTGCCAGTAGTATAACCCCCCCGGCCTCGCAGTTC	CASSITPPASQF	NA	TRBV19	few	TRBJ1-2
TGTGCCAGCAGTGGAACTAGCGAGGCCTACAATGAGCAGTTCTTC	CASSGTSEAYNEQFF	TRBD2	TRBV25-1	many	TRBJ2-1
TGTGCCAGTAGTACCCCTCGCCGGGGGGGTCAAAACATTCAGTACTTC	CASSTPRRGGQNIQYF	TRBD2	TRBV19	few	TRBJ2-4
TGTGCCACCAGCAGAGGGACAAACTCTGGAAACACCATATATTTT	CATSRGTNSGNTIYF	NA	TRBV15	NA	TRBJ1-3